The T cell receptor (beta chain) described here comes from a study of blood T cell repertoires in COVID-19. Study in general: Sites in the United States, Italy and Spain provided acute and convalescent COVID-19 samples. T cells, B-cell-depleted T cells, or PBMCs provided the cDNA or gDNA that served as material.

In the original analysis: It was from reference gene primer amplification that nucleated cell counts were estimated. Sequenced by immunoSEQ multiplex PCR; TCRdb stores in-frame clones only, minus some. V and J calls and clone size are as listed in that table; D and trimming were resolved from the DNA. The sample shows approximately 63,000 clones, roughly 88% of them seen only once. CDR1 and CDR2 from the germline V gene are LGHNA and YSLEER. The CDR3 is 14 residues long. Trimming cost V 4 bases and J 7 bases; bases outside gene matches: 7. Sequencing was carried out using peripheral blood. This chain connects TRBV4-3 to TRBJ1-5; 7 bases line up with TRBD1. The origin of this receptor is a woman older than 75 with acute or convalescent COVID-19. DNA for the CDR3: TGCGCCAGCAGCCTAGGAACACAGGGGCAGCCCCAGCATTTT. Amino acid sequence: CASSLGTQGQPQHF.